This T cell receptor (beta chain) was obtained from a study of shared clonotypes between healthy human individuals. Study results and caveats: Richness estimates generally favored naive over memory subsets. In this cohort, only blood was sampled, and tissue repertoires likely differ.

After removal of 4 bases from V and 10 bases from J, the junction contained 7 bases not matched to a gene. Germline values: CDR1 SEHNR, CDR2 FQNEAQ (reference sequence). CDR3 length equals 13 residues. Deep was the level at which the assay was run. How the authors handled the data: Filtering differed, since immunoSEQ gave only junction sequences and no quality scores. Measured with immunoSEQ multiplex PCR; TCRdb has only the in-frame clones, and not every one. That table furnishes V, J and clone size, whereas the DNA furnished D and trimming. The sample yields hundreds of thousands of clones, about 98% seen once. To note about this clone: Its antigen remains unknown.

Selected positively for CCR7 and CD45RO-negative, naive CD8 cells excluded terminally differentiated effector memory CD45RA+ cells. This sequence originates from a man aged 25 to 40 in good health. The chain is built from TRBV7-9 and TRBJ1-2; 9 bases are shared with TRBD1. The sample consisted of naive CD8+ T cells sorted from blood. The chain's CDR3 is CASSSPWDRAYTF. CDR3 coding DNA: TGTGCCAGCAGCTCCCCCTGGGACAGGGCCTACACCTTC. Filled out from reference TRBV7-9 and TRBJ1-2, the complete variable domain reads DTGVSQNPRHKITKRGQNVTFRCDPISEHNRLYWYRQTLGQGPEFLTYFQNEAQLEKSRLLSDRFSAERPKGSFSTLEIQRTEQGDSAMYLCASSSPWDRAYTFGSGTRLTVV.